This T cell receptor (beta chain) was identified during a study of blood T cell repertoires in COVID-19 (dated by TCRdb to the early 2020s). For context, the study as a whole: Samples covering the acute and convalescent phases of COVID-19 were provided by collaborators in the United States, Italy and Spain. Nearly every sample came with metadata listing a de-identified subject ID, COVID-19 status, age in years and sex. Subjects who had been exposed to COVID-19, were actively infected with it, or had recovered from it provided the deeply sampled blood TCRbeta repertoires that made up the dataset. The prospective study material was composed of cDNA or gDNA derived from T cells, B-cell-depleted T cells, or PBMCs. HLA class I and class II types, where available, came from metadata supplied by the sample provider rather than from assay-based typing. A freely available public database, intended as a resource for researchers studying the immune response to SARS-CoV-2, is where the repertoires were released. The samples were drawn from two sources: the first 160 participants of the ongoing ImmuneRACE study, and 1,000 to 1,500 subjects contributed by 6 global collaborators.

The germline V gene (reference sequence) gives CDR1 as SGHKS and CDR2 as YYEKEE. V loses 2 bases, J loses 5 bases, and the germline ends lie 9 bases apart. CDR3 length: 13 amino acids, cysteine to phenylalanine. Only the CDR3 DNA is retained, 39 bases long and in frame from the first base. General conclusions and limits of the study: How much clinical and demographic metadata was included differed by source and by participant, and the metadata was provided uncurated.

Each collaborating institution followed its own protocols to collect whole blood in K2EDTA tubes. For TCRbeta analysis, collaborator samples were shipped as frozen whole blood, as isolated PBMCs, or as DNA extracted from either sample type. TCRbeta CDR3 regions were amplified from genomic DNA using the immunoSEQ Assay, a bias-controlled multiplex PCR. Regarding the original processing steps: The number of nucleated cells in each sample was estimated by amplification of reference gene primers within the assay. To quantify the absolute abundance of each unique TCRbeta CDR3 rearrangement, sequence reads were collapsed and filtered. Productive Simpson clonality was computed per sample as the square root of Simpson's diversity index over productive rearrangements. The clones in this table, taken by TCRdb from immuneACCESS, are in-frame only. Not every clone is retained; where verified, under half of the shortfall comes from an unresolved V gene, and the cause of the rest is unknown. V, J and clone size were drawn from that table, and D and trimming were deduced from the DNA. For this sample there are about 130,000 clones; roughly 80% appear just once. The top ten clonotypes cover over 9% of the sample.

For this clone: There is no known antigen for this receptor. No quality values exist for individual bases; no much larger clone is one base distant.

The TCR sequence derives from a woman between 55 and 75 years old with acute or convalescent COVID-19. The chain links TRBV5-5 with TRBJ2-3; the D gene is possibly TRBD1, with 6 bases matching. Material for sequencing was peripheral blood. The DNA sequence is given as TGTGCCAGCAGCTTTCAAGGGGGAGATACGCAGTATTTT. Protein translation: CASSFQGGDTQYF.